Below are 5 T cell receptor beta chains sequenced from a single sample in a study of shared clonotypes between healthy human individuals. The assay was immunoSEQ multiplex PCR, and TCRdb's table has in-frame clones only and misses some. Of some 660,000 clones in the sample, around 73% were seen once. The sequencing sample was made of memory CD4+ T cells sorted from blood. The sample's subset: CD45RA-negative fraction. These receptors were collected from a woman younger than 45 in good health.

This clone was counted between two and nine times. The chain combines TRBV29-1 with TRBJ2-2; 8 positions match TRBD2. Germline loops: CDR1 SQVTM, CDR2 ANQGSEA. CDR3 length: 14 residues. Trimming took 5 bases from V and 4 from J; bases not matched to a gene: 6. CDR3 coding DNA: TGCAGCGTTATGCGGGAGGCGGTCACCGGGGAGCTGTTTTTT. Translating gives CSVMREAVTGELFF.

The J gene is TRBJ1-1, the V gene TRBV5-4; D gene uncertain. The V and J ends lost 6 bases and 1 base respectively, with 16 bases between them. The CDR3 runs to 15 residues. Per germline, CDR1 SGHNT and CDR2 YYREEE (reference sequence). CDR3 sequence reads: CASTRALGRNTEAFF. For the CDR3, the DNA is TGTGCCAGCACCCGGGCCTTGGGGAGGAACACTGAAGCTTTCTTT.

This clone was found once. The rearrangement links TRBV19 to TRBJ2-7, with 12 bases matching TRBD2. The CDR3 length is 16 residues. The germline CDR1 and CDR2 sequences are LNHDA and SQIVND (reference sequence). Trimming at V came to 2 bases and at J to 5 bases, leaving 7 bases not matched to a gene. CDR3 loop: CASSIRASGRAHEQYF. In nucleotides, the CDR3 is TGTGCCAGTAGTATAAGGGCTAGCGGGAGGGCCCACGAGCAGTACTTC.

J is TRBJ2-2 and V is TRBV7-3; D gene ambiguous. The V end was cut by 2 bases, the J end by 1 base, with 11 bases between. Germline V gene lookup returns CDR1 SGHTA and CDR2 FQGTGA. The CDR3 consists of 16 residues. This CDR3 is CASSLQPVENTGELFF. For the CDR3, the DNA is TGTGCCAGCAGCTTACAACCGGTAGAGAACACCGGGGAGCTGTTTTTT.

The chain joins TRBV7-2 to TRBJ2-5; TRBD2 matches 8 bases. Matching the DNA end better, TRBJ2-7 makes the J call doubtful. Per germline, CDR1 SGHTA and CDR2 FQGNSA. This CDR3 spans 14 amino acids. The CDR3 coding sequence is TGTGCCAGCAGTCGGGAGGGAGGGTTAGACGAGCAGTACTTC. Its translation is CASSREGGLDEQYF.